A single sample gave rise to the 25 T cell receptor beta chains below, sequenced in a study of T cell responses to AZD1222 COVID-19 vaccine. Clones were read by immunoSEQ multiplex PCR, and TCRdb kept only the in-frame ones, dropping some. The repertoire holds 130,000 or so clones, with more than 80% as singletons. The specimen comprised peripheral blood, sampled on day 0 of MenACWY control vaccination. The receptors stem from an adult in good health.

CDR3 DNA: TGTGCCAGCAGTCCGGCCGGGGGCTATGGCTACACCTTC. Its translation is CASSPAGGYGYTF. The rearrangement joins TRBV28 to TRBJ1-2, with TRBD1 as a possible D gene (5 bases). Trimming took off 5 bases at V and 4 bases at J, with 11 bases between the two ends. This CDR3 is built from 13 residues. CDR1 is MDHEN and CDR2 is SYDVKM in the germline V gene.

The chain's CDR3 is CASSYSPGGVGNTEAFF. As DNA, the CDR3 is TGTGCCAGCAGTTACTCCCCGGGGGGAGTGGGAAACACTGAAGCTTTCTTT. This chain uses TRBV6-2 or TRBV6-3 with TRBJ1-1; D may be TRBD1 (5 bases). The germline V gene has CDR1 MNHEY and CDR2 SVGEGT. The CDR3 is made up of 17 amino acids. V lost 0 bases, J lost 2 bases, and 16 bases lay in between.

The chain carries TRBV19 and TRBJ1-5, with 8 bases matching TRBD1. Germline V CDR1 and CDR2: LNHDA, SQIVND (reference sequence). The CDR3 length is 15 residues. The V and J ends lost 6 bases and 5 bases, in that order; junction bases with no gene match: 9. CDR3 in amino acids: CASSTGTGFYQPQHF. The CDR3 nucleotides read TGTGCCAGTAGCACCGGGACAGGCTTTTATCAGCCCCAGCATTTT.

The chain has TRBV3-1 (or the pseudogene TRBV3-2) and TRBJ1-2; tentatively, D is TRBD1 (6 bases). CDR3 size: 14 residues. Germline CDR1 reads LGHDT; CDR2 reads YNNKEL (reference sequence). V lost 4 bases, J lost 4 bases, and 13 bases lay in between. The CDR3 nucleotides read TGTGCCAGCAGCCGAAAGGGGGTGAGCTATGGCTACACCTTC. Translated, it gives CASSRKGVSYGYTF.

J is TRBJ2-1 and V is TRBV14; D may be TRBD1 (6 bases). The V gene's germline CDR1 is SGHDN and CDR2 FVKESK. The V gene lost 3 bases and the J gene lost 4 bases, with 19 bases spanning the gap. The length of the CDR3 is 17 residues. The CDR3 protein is CASSHRPTGKGYNEQFF. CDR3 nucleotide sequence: TGTGCCAGCAGCCATCGACCTACAGGGAAGGGGTACAATGAGCAGTTCTTC.

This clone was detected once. The CDR3 DNA follows: TGTGCCAGCAGTACGGGCATGAACTATGGCTACACCTTC. This gives the protein CASSTGMNYGYTF. The chain links TRBV28 to TRBJ1-2; no reliable D call. V lost 5 bases to trimming and J lost 2 bases, with 9 bases between them. The CDR3 is 13 residues long. Germline CDR1 reads MDHEN; CDR2 reads SYDVKM.

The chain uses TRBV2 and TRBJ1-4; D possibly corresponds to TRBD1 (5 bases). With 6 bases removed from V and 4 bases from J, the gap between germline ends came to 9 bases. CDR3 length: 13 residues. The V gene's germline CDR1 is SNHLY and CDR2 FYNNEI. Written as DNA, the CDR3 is TGTGCCAGCAGGCGACAGTTTAATGAAAAACTGTTTTTT. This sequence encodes CASRRQFNEKLFF.

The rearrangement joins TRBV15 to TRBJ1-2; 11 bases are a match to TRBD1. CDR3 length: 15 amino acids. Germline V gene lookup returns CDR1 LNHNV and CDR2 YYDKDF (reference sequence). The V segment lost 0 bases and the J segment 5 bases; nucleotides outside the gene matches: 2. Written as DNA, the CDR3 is TGTGCCACCAGCAGAGATAGGGACAGGGGGTATGGCTACACCTTC. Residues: CATSRDRDRGYGYTF.

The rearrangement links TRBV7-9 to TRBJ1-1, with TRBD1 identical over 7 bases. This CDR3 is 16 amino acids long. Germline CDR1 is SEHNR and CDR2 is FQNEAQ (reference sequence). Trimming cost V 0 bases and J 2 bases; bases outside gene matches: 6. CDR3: CASSLAVTGINTEAFF. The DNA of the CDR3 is TGTGCCAGCAGCTTAGCCGTGACAGGGATTAACACTGAAGCTTTCTTT.

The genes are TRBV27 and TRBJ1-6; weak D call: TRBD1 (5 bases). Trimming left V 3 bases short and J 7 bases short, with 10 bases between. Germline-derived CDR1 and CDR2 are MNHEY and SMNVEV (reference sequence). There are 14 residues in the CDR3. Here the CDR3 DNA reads TGTGCCAGCAGTTTCGGAGGGGCCAATTCACCCCTCCACTTT. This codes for CASSFGGANSPLHF.

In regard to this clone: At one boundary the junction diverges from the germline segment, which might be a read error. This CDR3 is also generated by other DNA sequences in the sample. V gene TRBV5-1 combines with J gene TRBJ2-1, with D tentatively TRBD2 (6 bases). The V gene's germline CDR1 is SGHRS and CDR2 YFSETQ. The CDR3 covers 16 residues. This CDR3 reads CASSSGGTGPHNEQFF. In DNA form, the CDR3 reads TGCGCCAGTAGCTCAGGAGGGACGGGCCCCCACAATGAGCAGTTCTTC. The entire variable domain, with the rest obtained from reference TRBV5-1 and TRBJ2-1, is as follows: KAGVTQTPRYLIKTRGQQVTLSCSPISGHRSVSWYQQTPGQGLQFLFEYFSETQRNKGNFPGRFSGRQFSNSRSEMNVSTLELGDSALYLCASSSGGTGPHNEQFFGPGTRLTVL.

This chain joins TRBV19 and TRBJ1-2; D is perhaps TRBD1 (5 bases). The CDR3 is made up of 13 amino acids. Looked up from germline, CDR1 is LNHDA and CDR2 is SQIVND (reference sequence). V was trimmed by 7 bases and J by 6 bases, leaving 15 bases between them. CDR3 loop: CASNDFQGDGYTF. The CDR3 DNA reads TGTGCCAGTAACGATTTTCAGGGTGATGGCTACACCTTC.

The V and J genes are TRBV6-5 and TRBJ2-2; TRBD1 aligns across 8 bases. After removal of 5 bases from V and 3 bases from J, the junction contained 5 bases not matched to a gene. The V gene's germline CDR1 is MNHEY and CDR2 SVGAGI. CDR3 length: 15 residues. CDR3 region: CASSPTGVYTGELFF. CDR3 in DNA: TGTGCCAGCAGTCCGACAGGGGTATACACCGGGGAGCTGTTTTTT.

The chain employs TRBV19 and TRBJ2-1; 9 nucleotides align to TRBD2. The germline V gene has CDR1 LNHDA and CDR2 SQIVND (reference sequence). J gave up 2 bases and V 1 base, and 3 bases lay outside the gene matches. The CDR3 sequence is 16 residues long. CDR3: CASSIGPSGTYNEQFF. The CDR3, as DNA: TGTGCCAGTAGTATAGGTCCTAGCGGGACCTACAATGAGCAGTTCTTC.

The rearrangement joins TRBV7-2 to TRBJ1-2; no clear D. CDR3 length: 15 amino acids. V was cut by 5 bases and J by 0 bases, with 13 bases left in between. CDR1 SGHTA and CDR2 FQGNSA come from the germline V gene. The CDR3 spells CASSLLQRTNYGYTF. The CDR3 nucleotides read TGTGCCAGCAGCCTGCTCCAGCGTACTAACTATGGCTACACCTTC.

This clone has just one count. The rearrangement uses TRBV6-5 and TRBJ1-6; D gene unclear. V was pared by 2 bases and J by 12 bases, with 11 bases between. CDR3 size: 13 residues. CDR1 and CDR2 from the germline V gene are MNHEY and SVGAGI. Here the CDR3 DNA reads TGTGCCAGCAGTTACAACCCTGAGGTACCCCTCCACTTT. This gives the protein CASSYNPEVPLHF.

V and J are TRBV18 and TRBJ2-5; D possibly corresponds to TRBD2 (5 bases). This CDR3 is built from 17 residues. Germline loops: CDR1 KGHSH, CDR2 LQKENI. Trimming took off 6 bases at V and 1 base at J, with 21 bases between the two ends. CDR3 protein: CASSPTGLVKIQETQYF. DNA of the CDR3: TGTGCCAGCTCCCCAACGGGGTTGGTCAAGATCCAAGAGACCCAGTACTTC.

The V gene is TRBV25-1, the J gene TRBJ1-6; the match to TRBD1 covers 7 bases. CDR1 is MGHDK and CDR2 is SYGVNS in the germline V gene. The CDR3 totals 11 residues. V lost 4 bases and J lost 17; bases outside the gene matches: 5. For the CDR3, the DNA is TGTGCCAGCAGTGCAGGGGGAGTCGTCCACTTT. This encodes CASSAGGVVHF.

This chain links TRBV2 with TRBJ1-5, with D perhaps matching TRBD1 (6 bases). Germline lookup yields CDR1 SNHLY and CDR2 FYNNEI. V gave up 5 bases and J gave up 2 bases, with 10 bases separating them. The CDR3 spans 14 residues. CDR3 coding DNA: TGTGCCAGCAGTAAGGACAGCGGCAATCAGCCCCAGCATTTT. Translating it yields CASSKDSGNQPQHF.

The CDR3 spells CATKDSSKNIQYF. CDR3 nucleotide sequence: TGTGCCACAAAGGACAGTTCCAAAAACATTCAGTACTTC. The rearrangement joins TRBV6-5 to TRBJ2-4; the D gene is possibly TRBD1 (6 bases). V was shortened by 10 bases and J by 2 bases, with 12 bases between the two germline ends. The CDR3 has 13 residues. Per the germline V gene, CDR1 is MNHEY and CDR2 is SVGAGI.

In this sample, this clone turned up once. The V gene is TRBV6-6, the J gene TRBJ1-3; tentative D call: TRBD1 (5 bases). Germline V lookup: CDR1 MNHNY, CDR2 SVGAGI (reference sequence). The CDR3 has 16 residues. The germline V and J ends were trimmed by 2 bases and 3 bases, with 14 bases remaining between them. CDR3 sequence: CASSYATGADGNTIYF. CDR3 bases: TGTGCCAGCAGTTACGCCACAGGTGCCGATGGAAACACCATATATTTT.

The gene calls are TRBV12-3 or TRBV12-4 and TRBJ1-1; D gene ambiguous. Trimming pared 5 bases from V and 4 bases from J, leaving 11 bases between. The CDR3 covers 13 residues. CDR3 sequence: CASSLVAGTEAFF. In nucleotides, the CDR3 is TGTGCCAGCAGTCTCGTTGCCGGCACTGAAGCTTTCTTT.

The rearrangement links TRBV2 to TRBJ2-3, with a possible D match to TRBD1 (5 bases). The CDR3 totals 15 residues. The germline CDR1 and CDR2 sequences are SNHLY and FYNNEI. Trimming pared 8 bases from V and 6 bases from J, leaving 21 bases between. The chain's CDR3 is CASEWRQGVVDTQYF. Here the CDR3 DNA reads TGTGCCAGCGAATGGCGGCAGGGCGTTGTGGATACGCAGTATTTT.

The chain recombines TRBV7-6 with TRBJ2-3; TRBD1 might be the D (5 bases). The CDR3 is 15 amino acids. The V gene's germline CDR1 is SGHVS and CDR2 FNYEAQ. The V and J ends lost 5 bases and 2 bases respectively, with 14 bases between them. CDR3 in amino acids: CASSPVKGLTDTQYF. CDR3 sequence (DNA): TGTGCCAGCAGCCCTGTTAAGGGGCTCACAGATACGCAGTATTTT.

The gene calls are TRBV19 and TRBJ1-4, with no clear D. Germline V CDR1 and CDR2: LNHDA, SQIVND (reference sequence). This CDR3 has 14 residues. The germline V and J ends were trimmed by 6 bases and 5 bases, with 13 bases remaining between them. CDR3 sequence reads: CASSSGQKNEKLFF. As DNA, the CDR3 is TGTGCCAGTAGCAGCGGGCAGAAGAATGAAAAACTGTTTTTT.